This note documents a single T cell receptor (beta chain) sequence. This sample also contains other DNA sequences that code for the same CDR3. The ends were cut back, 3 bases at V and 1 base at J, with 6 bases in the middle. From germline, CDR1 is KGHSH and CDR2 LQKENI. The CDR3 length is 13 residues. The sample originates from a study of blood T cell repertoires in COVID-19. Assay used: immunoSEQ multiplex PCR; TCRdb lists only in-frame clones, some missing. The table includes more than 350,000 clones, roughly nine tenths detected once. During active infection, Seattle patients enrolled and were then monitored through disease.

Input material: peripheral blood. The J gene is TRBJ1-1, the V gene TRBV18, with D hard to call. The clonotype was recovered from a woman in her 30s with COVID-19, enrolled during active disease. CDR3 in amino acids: CASSPTGNTEAFF. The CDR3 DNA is TGTGCCAGCTCACCTACGGGGAACACTGAAGCTTTCTTT.